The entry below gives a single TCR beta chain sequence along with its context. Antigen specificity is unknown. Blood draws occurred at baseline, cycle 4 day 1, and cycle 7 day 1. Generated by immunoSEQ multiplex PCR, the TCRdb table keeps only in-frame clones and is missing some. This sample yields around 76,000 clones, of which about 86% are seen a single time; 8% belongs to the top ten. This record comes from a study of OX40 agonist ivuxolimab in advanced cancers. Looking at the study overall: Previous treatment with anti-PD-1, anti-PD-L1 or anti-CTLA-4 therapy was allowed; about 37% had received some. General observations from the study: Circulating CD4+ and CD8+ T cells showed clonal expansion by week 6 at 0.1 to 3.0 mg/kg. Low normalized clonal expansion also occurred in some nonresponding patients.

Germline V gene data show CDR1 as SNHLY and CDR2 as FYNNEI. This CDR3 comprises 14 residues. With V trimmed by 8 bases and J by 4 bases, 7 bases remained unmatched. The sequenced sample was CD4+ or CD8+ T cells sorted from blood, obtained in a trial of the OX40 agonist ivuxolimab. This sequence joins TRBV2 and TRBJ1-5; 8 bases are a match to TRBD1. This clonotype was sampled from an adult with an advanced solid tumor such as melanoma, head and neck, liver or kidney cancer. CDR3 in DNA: TGTGCCAGCCTTTTACAGGGGGAGAATCAGCCCCAGCATTTT. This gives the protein CASLLQGENQPQHF.